This T cell receptor (beta chain) stems from a study of blood T cell repertoires in COVID-19. Clones were read by immunoSEQ multiplex PCR, and TCRdb kept only the in-frame ones, dropping some. The table has about 360,000 clones, 86% seen once. Trimming removed 0 bases at V and 11 bases at J, with 14 bases between. Germline V CDR1 and CDR2: MDHEN, SYDVKM. The CDR3 runs to 14 residues. Sequenced input: peripheral blood. The receptor's source is a woman aged 55 to 70 with COVID-19, enrolled during active disease. The gene calls are TRBV28 and TRBJ1-5, with D maybe TRBD1 (6 bases). The CDR3 DNA reads TGTGCCAGCAGTTTATGGGGGACACTGACCACCCAGCATTTT. Its protein is CASSLWGTLTTQHF.